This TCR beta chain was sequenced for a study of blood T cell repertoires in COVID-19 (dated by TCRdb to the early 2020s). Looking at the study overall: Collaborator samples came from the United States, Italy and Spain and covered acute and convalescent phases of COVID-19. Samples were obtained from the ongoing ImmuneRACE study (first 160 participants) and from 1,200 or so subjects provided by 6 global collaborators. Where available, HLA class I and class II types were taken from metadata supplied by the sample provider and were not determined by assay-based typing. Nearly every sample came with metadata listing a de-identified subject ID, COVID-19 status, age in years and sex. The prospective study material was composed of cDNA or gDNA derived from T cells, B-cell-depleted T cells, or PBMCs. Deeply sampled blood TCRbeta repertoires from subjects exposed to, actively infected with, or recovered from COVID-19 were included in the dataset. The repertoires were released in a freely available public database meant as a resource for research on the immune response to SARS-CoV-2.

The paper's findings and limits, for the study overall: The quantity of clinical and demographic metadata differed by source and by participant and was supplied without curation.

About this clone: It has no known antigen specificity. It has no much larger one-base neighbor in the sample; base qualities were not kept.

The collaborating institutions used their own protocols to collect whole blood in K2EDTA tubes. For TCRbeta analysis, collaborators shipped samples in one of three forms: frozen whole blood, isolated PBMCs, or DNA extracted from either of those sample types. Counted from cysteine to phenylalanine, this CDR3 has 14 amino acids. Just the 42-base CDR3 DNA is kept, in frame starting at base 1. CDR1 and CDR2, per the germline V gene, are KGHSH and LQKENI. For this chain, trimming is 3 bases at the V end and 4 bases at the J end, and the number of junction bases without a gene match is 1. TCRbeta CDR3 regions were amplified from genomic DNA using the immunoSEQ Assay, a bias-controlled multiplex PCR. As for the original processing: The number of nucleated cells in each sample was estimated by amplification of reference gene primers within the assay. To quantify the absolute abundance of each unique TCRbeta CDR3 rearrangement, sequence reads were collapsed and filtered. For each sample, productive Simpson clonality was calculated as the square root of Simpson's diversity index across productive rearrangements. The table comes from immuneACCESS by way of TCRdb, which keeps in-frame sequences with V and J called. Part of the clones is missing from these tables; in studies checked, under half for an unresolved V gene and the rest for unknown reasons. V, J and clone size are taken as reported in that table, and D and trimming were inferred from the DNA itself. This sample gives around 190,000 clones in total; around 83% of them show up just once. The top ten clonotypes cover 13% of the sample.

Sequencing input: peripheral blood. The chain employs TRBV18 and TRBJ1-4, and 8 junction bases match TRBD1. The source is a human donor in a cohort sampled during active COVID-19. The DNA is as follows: TGTGCCAGCTCACCGACAGGGGTTAATGAAAAACTGTTTTTT. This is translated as CASSPTGVNEKLFF.